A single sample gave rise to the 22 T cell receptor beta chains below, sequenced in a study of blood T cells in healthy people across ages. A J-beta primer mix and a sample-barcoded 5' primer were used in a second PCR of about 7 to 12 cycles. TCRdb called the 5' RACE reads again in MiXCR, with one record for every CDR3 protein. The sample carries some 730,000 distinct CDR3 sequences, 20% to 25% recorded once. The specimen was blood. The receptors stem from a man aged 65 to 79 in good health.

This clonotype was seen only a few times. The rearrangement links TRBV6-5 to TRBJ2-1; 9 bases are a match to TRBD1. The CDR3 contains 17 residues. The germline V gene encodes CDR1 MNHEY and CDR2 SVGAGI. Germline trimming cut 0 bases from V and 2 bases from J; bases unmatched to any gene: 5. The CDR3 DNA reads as TGTGCCAGCAGTTACTCTTCCCACAGGGGGCCCTACAATGAGCAGTTCTTC. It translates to CASSYSSHRGPYNEQFF.

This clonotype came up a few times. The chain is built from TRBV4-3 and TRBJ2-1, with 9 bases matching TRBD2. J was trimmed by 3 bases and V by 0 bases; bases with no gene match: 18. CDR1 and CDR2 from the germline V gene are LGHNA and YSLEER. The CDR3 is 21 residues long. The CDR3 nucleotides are TGCGCCAGCAGCCAAGATTATAGTTTGTGGTTGAGACTAGCGGACTACAATGAGCAGTTCTTC. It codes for CASSQDYSLWLRLADYNEQFF.

CDR3 sequence (DNA): TGTGCCAGCAGTTACTCACCGGGACAGGGTTCACCTGAGCAGTTCTTC. Translation gives CASSYSPGQGSPEQFF. The J gene is TRBJ2-1, the V gene TRBV6-6, with 9 bases aligning to TRBD1. Trimming at V came to 0 bases and at J to 9 bases, leaving 9 bases not matched to a gene. Germline CDR1 and CDR2: MNHNY and SVGAGI (reference sequence). CDR3 length equals 16 residues.

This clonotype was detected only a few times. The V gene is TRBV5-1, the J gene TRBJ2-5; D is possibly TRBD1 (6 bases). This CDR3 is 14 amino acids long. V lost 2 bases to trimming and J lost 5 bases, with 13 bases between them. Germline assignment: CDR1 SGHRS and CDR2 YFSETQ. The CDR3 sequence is CASSLKQGLETQYF. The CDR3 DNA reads TGCGCCAGCAGCTTAAAACAGGGTCTGGAGACCCAGTACTTC.

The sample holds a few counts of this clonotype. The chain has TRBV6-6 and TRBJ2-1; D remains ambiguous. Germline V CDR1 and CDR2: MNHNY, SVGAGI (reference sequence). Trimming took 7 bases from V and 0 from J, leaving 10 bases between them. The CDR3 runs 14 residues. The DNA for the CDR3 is TGTGCCAGCACCATGGGCAGCTCCTACAATGAGCAGTTCTTC. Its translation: CASTMGSSYNEQFF.

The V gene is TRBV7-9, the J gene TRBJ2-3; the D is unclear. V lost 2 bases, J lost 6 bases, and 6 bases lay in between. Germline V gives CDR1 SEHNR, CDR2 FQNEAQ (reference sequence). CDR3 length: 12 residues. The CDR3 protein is CASSLREDTQYF. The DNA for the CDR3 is TGTGCCAGCAGCTTACGCGAGGATACGCAGTATTTT. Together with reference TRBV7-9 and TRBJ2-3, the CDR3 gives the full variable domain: DTGVSQNPRHKITKRGQNVTFRCDPISEHNRLYWYRQTLGQGPEFLTYFQNEAQLEKSRLLSDRFSAERPKGSFSTLEIQRTEQGDSAMYLCASSLREDTQYFGPGTRLTVL.

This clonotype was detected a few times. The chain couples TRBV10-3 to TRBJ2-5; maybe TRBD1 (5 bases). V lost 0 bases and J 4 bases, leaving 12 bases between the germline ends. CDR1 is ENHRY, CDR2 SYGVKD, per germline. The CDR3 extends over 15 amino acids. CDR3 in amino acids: CAISESGLTRETQYF. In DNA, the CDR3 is TGTGCCATCAGTGAGTCGGGGCTCACGAGAGAGACCCAGTACTTC.

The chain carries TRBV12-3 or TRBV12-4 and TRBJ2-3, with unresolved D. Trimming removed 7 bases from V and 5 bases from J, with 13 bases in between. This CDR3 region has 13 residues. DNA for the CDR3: TGTGCCAGCACCCCCAATTGGGTAGATACGCAGTATTTT. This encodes CASTPNWVDTQYF.

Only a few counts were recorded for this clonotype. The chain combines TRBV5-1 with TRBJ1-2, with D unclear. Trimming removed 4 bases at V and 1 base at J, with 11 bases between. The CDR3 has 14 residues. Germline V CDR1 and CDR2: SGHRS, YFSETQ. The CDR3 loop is CASSPSGNNYGYTF. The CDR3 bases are TGCGCCAGCAGCCCAAGTGGGAATAACTATGGCTACACCTTC.

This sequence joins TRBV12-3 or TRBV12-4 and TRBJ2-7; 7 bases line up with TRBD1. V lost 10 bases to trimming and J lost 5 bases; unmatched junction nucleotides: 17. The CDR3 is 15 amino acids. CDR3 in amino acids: CAIFFDRAQLDEQYF. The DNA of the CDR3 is TGTGCCATCTTTTTTGACAGGGCGCAATTGGACGAGCAGTACTTC.

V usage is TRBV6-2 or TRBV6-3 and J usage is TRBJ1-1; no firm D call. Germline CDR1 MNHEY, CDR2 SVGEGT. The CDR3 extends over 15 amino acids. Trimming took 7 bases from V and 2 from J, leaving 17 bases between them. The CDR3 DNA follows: TGTGCCAGCACCGAGAACCGGGCACCCAACACTGAAGCTTTCTTT. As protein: CASTENRAPNTEAFF.

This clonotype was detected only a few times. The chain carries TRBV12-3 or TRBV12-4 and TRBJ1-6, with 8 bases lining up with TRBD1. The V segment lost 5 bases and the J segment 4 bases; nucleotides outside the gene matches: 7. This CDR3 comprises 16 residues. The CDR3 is CASSPLDRVYNSPLHF. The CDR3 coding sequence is TGTGCCAGCAGTCCTCTGGACAGGGTGTATAATTCACCCCTCCACTTT.

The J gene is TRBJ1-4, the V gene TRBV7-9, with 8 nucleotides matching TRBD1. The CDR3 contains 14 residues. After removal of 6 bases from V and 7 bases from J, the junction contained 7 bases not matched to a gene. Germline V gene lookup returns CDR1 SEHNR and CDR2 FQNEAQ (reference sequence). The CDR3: CASSSGQGVEKLFF. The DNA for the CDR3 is TGTGCCAGCAGTTCCGGACAGGGCGTTGAAAAACTGTTTTTT.

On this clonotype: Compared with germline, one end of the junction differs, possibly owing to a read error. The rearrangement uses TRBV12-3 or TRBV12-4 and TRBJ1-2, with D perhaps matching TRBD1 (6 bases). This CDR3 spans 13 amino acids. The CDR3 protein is CASSPGTSGGYTF. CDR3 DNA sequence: TGTGCCAGCAGCCCCGGGACATCGGGTGGCTACACTTTC.

The CDR3 region is CAWTLAPYNEQFF. DNA for the CDR3: TGTGCCTGGACCTTAGCGCCCTACAATGAGCAGTTCTTC. This sequence joins TRBV30 and TRBJ2-1; D is perhaps TRBD2 (5 bases). This CDR3 is built from 13 residues. Deletions cut 4 bases from V and 2 bases from J, with 9 bases between. Germline CDR1 reads GTSNPN; CDR2 reads SVGIG (reference sequence).

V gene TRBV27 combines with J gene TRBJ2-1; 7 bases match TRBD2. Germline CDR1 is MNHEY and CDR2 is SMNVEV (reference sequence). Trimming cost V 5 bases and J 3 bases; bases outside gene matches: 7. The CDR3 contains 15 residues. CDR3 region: CASSPRREFYNEQFF. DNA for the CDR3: TGTGCCAGCAGTCCTCGGCGGGAGTTCTACAATGAGCAGTTCTTC.

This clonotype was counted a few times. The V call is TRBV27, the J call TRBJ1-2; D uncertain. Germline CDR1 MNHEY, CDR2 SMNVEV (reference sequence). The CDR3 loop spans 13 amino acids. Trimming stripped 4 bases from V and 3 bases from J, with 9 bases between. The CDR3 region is CASSSQAYYGYTF. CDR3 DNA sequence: TGTGCCAGCAGTTCGCAGGCCTACTATGGCTACACCTTC.

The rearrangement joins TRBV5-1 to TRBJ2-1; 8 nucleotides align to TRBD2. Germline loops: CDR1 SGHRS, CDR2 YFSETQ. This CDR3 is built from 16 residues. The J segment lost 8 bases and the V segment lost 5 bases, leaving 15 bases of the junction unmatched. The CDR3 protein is CASRRDSGTSYHEQFF. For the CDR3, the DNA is TGCGCCAGCAGAAGGGATTCGGGGACTAGTTACCATGAGCAGTTCTTC. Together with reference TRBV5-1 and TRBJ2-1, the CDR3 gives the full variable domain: KAGVTQTPRYLIKTRGQQVTLSCSPISGHRSVSWYQQTPGQGLQFLFEYFSETQRNKGNFPGRFSGRQFSNSRSEMNVSTLELGDSALYLCASRRDSGTSYHEQFFGPGTRLTVL.

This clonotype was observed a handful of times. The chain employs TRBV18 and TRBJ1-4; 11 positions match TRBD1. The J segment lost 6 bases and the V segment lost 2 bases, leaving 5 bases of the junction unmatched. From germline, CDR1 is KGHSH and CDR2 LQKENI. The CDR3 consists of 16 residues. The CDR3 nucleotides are TGTGCCAGCTCACCAATATGGGGACAGGGGGATGAAAAACTGTTTTTT. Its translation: CASSPIWGQGDEKLFF. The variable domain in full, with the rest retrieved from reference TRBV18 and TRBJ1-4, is NAGVMQNPRHLVRRRGQEARLRCSPMKGHSHVYWYRQLPEEGLKFMVYLQKENIIDESGMPKERFSAEFPKEGPSILRIQQVVRGDSAAYFCASSPIWGQGDEKLFFGSGTQLSVL.

This CDR3 is CASSRQGAFPGYTF. CDR3 nucleotide sequence: TGTGCCAGTAGTAGACAGGGGGCCTTCCCGGGCTACACCTTC. The V call is TRBV19, the J call TRBJ1-2, with 10 bases lining up with TRBD1. From germline, CDR1 is LNHDA and CDR2 SQIVND (reference sequence). V lost 4 bases to trimming and J lost 8 bases; unmatched junction nucleotides: 7. This CDR3 has 14 amino acids.

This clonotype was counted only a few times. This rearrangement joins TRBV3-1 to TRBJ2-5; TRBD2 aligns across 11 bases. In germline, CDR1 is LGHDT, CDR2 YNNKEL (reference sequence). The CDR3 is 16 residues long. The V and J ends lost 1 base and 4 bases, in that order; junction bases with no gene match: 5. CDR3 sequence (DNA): TGTGCCAGCAGCCAAGGGCGACTAGCGGGATCAGAGACCCAGTACTTC. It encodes CASSQGRLAGSETQYF.

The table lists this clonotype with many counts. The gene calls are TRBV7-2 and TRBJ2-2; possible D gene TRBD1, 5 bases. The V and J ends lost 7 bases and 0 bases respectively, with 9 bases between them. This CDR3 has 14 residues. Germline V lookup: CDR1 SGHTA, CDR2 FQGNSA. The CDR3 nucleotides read TGTGCCAGCAACCAGGGCGCGAACACCGGGGAGCTGTTTTTT. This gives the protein CASNQGANTGELFF.